This record covers a single T cell receptor (beta chain). The specificity of this receptor is unknown. Base qualities were left out, and no much larger clone turns up one base away. The TCR beta CDR3 regions were amplified from RNA transcripts. The TCR CDR3 was subjected to a first round of RT-PCR using the HTBI primer set and the Qiagen OneStep RT-PCR kit. Libraries were constructed in a second round of multiplex PCR, after which size selection and purification were performed. Sequencing of the libraries was done on an Illumina HiSeq2000 using paired-end 100 bp reads. Under the source paper's analysis protocol: SOAPnuke was used to process the raw data, with reads discarded if the reads contained adapters or uncalled bases, had a mean Phred below 15, or lacked an exact constant-primer or identifier match. COPE v1.2.5 was used to merge the high-quality paired reads, and each unique nucleotide sequence was defined as a clonotype. Clonotypes were aligned to IMGT TRBV, TRBD and TRBJ reference segments using MiTCR v1.1. The analysis was restricted to V-J combinations with a frequency above 0.0001, which together covered just over 99% of the repertoires. The TCS score was defined as F50 (clonal expansion) divided by E x V (chaos), with BLOSUM62-based TCRdist calculated between CDR3 peptides within each V-J. Welch's t-statistics and random forest reduced just over 500 V-J features to roughly 13, which were used in a naive Bayes classifier (R e1071). The public reads were reprocessed in TCRdb via fastp at Q25 and MiXCR, keeping in-frame beta chains. Each record represents a unique CDR3 protein, reported with the most common genes and DNA among its rows. TCRdb, not the original authors, processed these V and J calls. The sample table records about 280,000 distinct CDR3 sequences; approximately 26% of these occur just once. The top ten clones comprise about 30% of the sample.

This record comes from a study of T cells in Graves' hyperthyroidism and ophthalmopathy (dated by TCRdb to the late 2010s). At the level of the whole study: Peripheral blood was sampled at the time of initial diagnosis, prior to any treatment. The 75 to 100 discovery patients were randomly divided into training and test sets at a 7:3 ratio. In addition, the study compared T-cell repertoires in thyroid tissue and in blood from six Graves' hyperthyroidism patients. Following sampling, methimazole starting at 30 mg daily was given to hyperthyroidism patients, and high-dose intravenous methylprednisolone was given to ophthalmopathy patients. Prospective prediction of ophthalmopathy was tested in an independent validation cohort consisting of fewer than 20 hyperthyroidism patients and approximately 16 patients who later progressed to ophthalmopathy. A discovery cohort of around 100 patients, roughly 45 with Graves' ophthalmopathy and about 58 with stable Graves' hyperthyroidism, was used to find distinguishing TCR V-J signatures. The paper describes TCR Vbeta CDR3 sequencing of 140 or so peripheral blood samples, made up of some 40 ophthalmopathy patients, over 70 hyperthyroidism patients and 17 progressor patients.

The CDR3, cysteine through phenylalanine, is 17 amino acids long. Only the CDR3 region is kept as DNA, spanning 51 bases read in frame from base 1. V and J are trimmed by 5 bases and 2 bases, and the gene matches miss 14 bases of the junction. Taken from the germline V gene, the CDR1 and CDR2 loops are SGHVS and FQNEAQ. Hyperthyroidism patients were newly diagnosed, with disease duration under 2 months, and aged 18 to 65 years. Patients with uncontrolled infections, other autoimmune diseases, pregnancy or lactation were excluded. Diagnoses were established on the basis of clinical symptoms, serum thyroxine and TRAb, thyroid ultrasound, and orbital computed tomography. Blood from progressor patients was drawn when they were first diagnosed with hyperthyroidism, before any ophthalmopathy symptoms appeared. PBMCs were isolated from around 10 ml of fresh peripheral blood by Ficoll-Paque density gradient centrifugation. Progressor patients were first diagnosed with Graves' hyperthyroidism and then developed ophthalmopathy during follow-up. Trizol reagent was used to extract total RNA, and RNA quality was then checked on an Agilent 2100 Bioanalyzer.

What the work shows at the level of the full study, not this receptor alone: Blood samples also contained most of the expanded thyroid clonotypes (frequency above 0.001), which suggests that blood repertoires may reflect thyroid immune responses. No statistical method was used to set the sample size in advance, and investigators knew the group allocation. A 13 V-J signature model separated ophthalmopathy from stable hyperthyroidism, with around 91% sensitivity and 81.08% specificity in cross-validation and 80%/75% in testing. In validation, the model predicted progression to ophthalmopathy a median of about 6 months before onset, with approximately 70% sensitivity and 72.22% specificity.

The chain was built from TRBV7-8 and TRBJ2-7; 8 bases in the junction line up with TRBD2. The sample consisted of blood. The clonotype was recovered from a man between 40 and 49 years old with Graves' hyperthyroidism that later progressed to Graves' ophthalmopathy. At the DNA level, the sequence is TGTGCCAGCAGCCTAAAGACGGCGGGAGGAAGGACCTACGAGCAGTACTTC. Translation gives CASSLKTAGGRTYEQYF.